Listed below are T cell receptor beta chains from one sample, sequenced in a study of molecular identifiers for immune sequencing clone quantification. In TCRdb, the PCR reads were re-called with MiXCR into one record per CDR3 protein. The repertoire holds over 70,000 distinct CDR3 sequences, with roughly 23% as singletons. Sequencing was performed on naive CD8+ T cells from blood, with Jurkat cell RNA spiked in. These receptors originate from a human donor in good health. Some libraries in this study had Jurkat cell RNA spiked in. Both conserved end residues are part of each CDR3. Each record gives: clone size, D gene, J gene, V gene, CDR3 protein, CDR3 DNA. A D gene is named only where the DNA matches it firmly. Rows may omit the clone size; those that give it use once, few, many or a size class.

clone size: .; D gene: .; J gene: TRBJ2-2; V gene: TRBV19; CDR3 protein: CASSMRQNTGELFF; CDR3 DNA: TGTGCCAGTAGTATGCGACAGAACACCGGGGAGCTGTTTTTT
clone size: few; D gene: TRBD1; J gene: TRBJ1-5; V gene: TRBV7-3; CDR3 protein: CASSQDRTQPQHF; CDR3 DNA: TGTGCCAGCAGCCAGGACAGGACTCAGCCCCAGCATTTT
clone size: many; D gene: .; J gene: TRBJ1-2; V gene: TRBV4-1; CDR3 protein: CASSQGQGIYGYTF; CDR3 DNA: TGCGCCAGCAGCCAAGGTCAGGGGATCTATGGCTACACCTTC
clone size: .; D gene: .; J gene: TRBJ1-1; V gene: TRBV7-9; CDR3 protein: CASTPPVHQIAEAFF; CDR3 DNA: TGTGCCAGCACCCCCCCGGTTCACCAGATCGCTGAAGCTTTCTTT
clone size: many; D gene: TRBD1; J gene: TRBJ1-1; V gene: TRBV11-2; CDR3 protein: CASSSRDRDTEAFF; CDR3 DNA: TGTGCCAGCAGCTCGAGGGACAGGGACACTGAAGCTTTCTTT
clone size: many; D gene: .; J gene: TRBJ1-1; V gene: TRBV5-4; CDR3 protein: CASRWGLATEAFF; CDR3 DNA: TGTGCCAGCAGATGGGGATTGGCCACTGAAGCTTTCTTT
clone size: .; D gene: .; J gene: TRBJ2-5; V gene: TRBV18; CDR3 protein: CASSPPHETQYF; CDR3 DNA: TGTGCCAGCTCACCACCACACGAGACCCAGTACTTC
clone size: .; D gene: .; J gene: TRBJ2-2; V gene: TRBV6-5; CDR3 protein: CASTDWGTGELFF; CDR3 DNA: TGTGCCAGCACCGACTGGGGGACCGGGGAGCTGTTTTTT
clone size: .; D gene: .; J gene: TRBJ2-3; V gene: TRBV27; CDR3 protein: CASSWSGGTWADTQYF; CDR3 DNA: TGTGCCAGCAGCTGGAGCGGAGGGACGTGGGCAGATACGCAGTATTTT
clone size: few; D gene: .; J gene: TRBJ2-5; V gene: TRBV19; CDR3 protein: CASRIRETQYF; CDR3 DNA: TGTGCCAGTAGAATAAGAGAGACCCAGTACTTC
clone size: few; D gene: TRBD1; J gene: TRBJ2-7; V gene: TRBV9; CDR3 protein: CASSPDRGFYEQYF; CDR3 DNA: TGTGCCAGCAGCCCCGACAGGGGGTTCTACGAGCAGTACTTC
clone size: few; D gene: TRBD1; J gene: TRBJ2-1; V gene: TRBV7-9; CDR3 protein: CASSWPGQDYNEQFF; CDR3 DNA: TGTGCCAGCAGCTGGCCGGGACAGGACTACAATGAGCAGTTCTTC
clone size: many; D gene: .; J gene: TRBJ1-1; V gene: TRBV18; CDR3 protein: CASSPPLAEAFF; CDR3 DNA: TGTGCCAGCTCACCCCCCCTGGCTGAAGCTTTCTTT
clone size: .; D gene: TRBD2; J gene: TRBJ2-1; V gene: TRBV6-2/TRBV6-3; CDR3 protein: CASSYSTLADYNEQFF; CDR3 DNA: TGTGCCAGCAGTTACTCGACACTAGCGGACTACAATGAGCAGTTCTTC
clone size: few; D gene: .; J gene: TRBJ2-7; V gene: TRBV11-2; CDR3 protein: CASSITREQYF; CDR3 DNA: TGTGCCAGCAGTATTACGCGCGAGCAGTACTTC
clone size: .; D gene: .; J gene: TRBJ2-1; V gene: TRBV9; CDR3 protein: CASSAPAPGRFYNEQFF; CDR3 DNA: TGTGCCAGCAGCGCCCCGGCGCCGGGACGCTTCTACAATGAGCAGTTCTTC
clone size: few; D gene: .; J gene: TRBJ2-7; V gene: TRBV4-1; CDR3 protein: CASSQGVFYEQYF; CDR3 DNA: TGCGCCAGCAGCCAAGGGGTCTTCTACGAGCAGTACTTC
clone size: .; D gene: TRBD2; J gene: TRBJ2-5; V gene: TRBV6-5; CDR3 protein: CASSYPGGGAETQYF; CDR3 DNA: TGTGCCAGCAGTTACCCGGGGGGGGGGGCAGAGACCCAGTACTTC
clone size: .; D gene: .; J gene: TRBJ1-3; V gene: TRBV2; CDR3 protein: CASIGTWDTGNTIYF; CDR3 DNA: TGTGCCAGCATCGGAACTTGGGACACTGGAAACACCATATATTTT
clone size: .; D gene: .; J gene: TRBJ1-1; V gene: TRBV3-1; CDR3 protein: CASSQTGHTEAFF; CDR3 DNA: TGTGCCAGCAGCCAAACAGGGCACACTGAAGCTTTCTTT
clone size: many; D gene: TRBD1; J gene: TRBJ2-7; V gene: TRBV2; CDR3 protein: CASRTGTGAYEQYF; CDR3 DNA: TGTGCCAGCAGAACCGGGACAGGTGCCTACGAGCAGTACTTC
clone size: .; D gene: TRBD1; J gene: TRBJ2-7; V gene: TRBV4-1; CDR3 protein: CASSRTPPGQSYEQYF; CDR3 DNA: TGCGCCAGCAGCCGAACTCCCCCGGGACAGTCCTACGAGCAGTACTTC
clone size: .; D gene: .; J gene: TRBJ2-1; V gene: TRBV7-9; CDR3 protein: CASNQAGYNEQFF; CDR3 DNA: TGTGCCAGCAACCAGGCGGGGTATAATGAGCAGTTCTTC
clone size: many; D gene: .; J gene: TRBJ2-7; V gene: TRBV4-1; CDR3 protein: CASSQNRVNYEQYF; CDR3 DNA: TGCGCCAGCAGCCAAAACCGGGTCAACTACGAGCAGTACTTC
clone size: many; D gene: TRBD2; J gene: TRBJ2-3; V gene: TRBV6-5; CDR3 protein: CASSYSIGQAGVLADTQYF; CDR3 DNA: TGTGCCAGCAGTTACTCGATCGGTCAAGCGGGAGTTCTTGCAGATACGCAGTATTTT
clone size: many; D gene: .; J gene: TRBJ1-1; V gene: TRBV6-2/TRBV6-3; CDR3 protein: CASSYEGYMNTEAFF; CDR3 DNA: TGTGCCAGCAGTTACGAGGGGTACATGAACACTGAAGCTTTCTTT
clone size: few; D gene: .; J gene: TRBJ2-1; V gene: TRBV20-1; CDR3 protein: CSATPRQDRVYNEQFF; CDR3 DNA: TGCAGTGCCACCCCCCGCCAGGACAGAGTTTACAATGAGCAGTTCTTC
clone size: many; D gene: TRBD1; J gene: TRBJ2-3; V gene: TRBV7-6; CDR3 protein: CASSRTGGTDTQYF; CDR3 DNA: TGTGCCAGCAGCCGGACAGGGGGCACAGATACGCAGTATTTT
clone size: many; D gene: .; J gene: TRBJ1-1; V gene: TRBV5-1; CDR3 protein: CASSPDGVRTSLEAFF; CDR3 DNA: TGCGCCAGCAGCCCGGACGGTGTGAGAACCTCGCTTGAAGCTTTCTTT
clone size: many; D gene: TRBD1; J gene: TRBJ2-4; V gene: TRBV29-1; CDR3 protein: CSVESSRDRGNIQYF; CDR3 DNA: TGCAGCGTTGAATCCTCCCGGGACAGGGGCAACATTCAGTACTTC
clone size: many; D gene: .; J gene: TRBJ1-5; V gene: TRBV3-1; CDR3 protein: CASSLGQPNQPQHF; CDR3 DNA: TGTGCCAGCAGCCTTGGACAGCCCAATCAGCCCCAGCATTTT
clone size: few; D gene: .; J gene: TRBJ1-1; V gene: TRBV6-5; CDR3 protein: CASRADTEAFF; CDR3 DNA: TGTGCCAGCAGGGCGGACACTGAAGCTTTCTTT
clone size: .; D gene: .; J gene: TRBJ2-7; V gene: TRBV28; CDR3 protein: CASSPRLESFVQYF; CDR3 DNA: TGTGCCAGCAGCCCTCGACTAGAATCTTTCGTGCAGTACTTC
clone size: few; D gene: TRBD1; J gene: TRBJ2-7; V gene: TRBV7-2; CDR3 protein: CASSLPGQRYEQYF; CDR3 DNA: TGTGCCAGCAGCTTACCGGGACAGAGATACGAGCAGTACTTC
clone size: many; D gene: .; J gene: TRBJ1-1; V gene: TRBV19; CDR3 protein: CASSIWGLGDTEAFF; CDR3 DNA: TGTGCCAGTAGTATCTGGGGCTTAGGCGACACTGAAGCTTTCTTT
clone size: .; D gene: TRBD1; J gene: TRBJ2-3; V gene: TRBV6-1; CDR3 protein: CASTSGQVSTDTQYF; CDR3 DNA: TGTGCCAGCACCTCGGGACAGGTTAGCACAGATACGCAGTATTTT
clone size: few; D gene: .; J gene: TRBJ2-1; V gene: TRBV5-4; CDR3 protein: CASSWNYNEQFF; CDR3 DNA: TGTGCCAGCAGCTGGAACTACAATGAGCAGTTCTTC
clone size: .; D gene: TRBD1; J gene: TRBJ1-2; V gene: TRBV29-1; CDR3 protein: CSVKQGTGGYTF; CDR3 DNA: TGCAGCGTCAAACAGGGGACGGGTGGCTACACCTTC
clone size: many; D gene: .; J gene: TRBJ1-2; V gene: TRBV29-1; CDR3 protein: CSVVDSTNYGYTF; CDR3 DNA: TGCAGCGTTGTCGACTCCACAAACTATGGCTACACCTTC
clone size: .; D gene: TRBD1; J gene: TRBJ2-1; V gene: TRBV13; CDR3 protein: CASSPRPGTAYYNEQFF; CDR3 DNA: TGTGCCAGCAGCCCCCGACCCGGGACAGCATACTACAATGAGCAGTTCTTC
clone size: few; D gene: .; J gene: TRBJ2-7; V gene: TRBV12-3/TRBV12-4; CDR3 protein: CASSDQEYEQYF; CDR3 DNA: TGTGCCAGCAGTGATCAGGAGTACGAGCAGTACTTC
clone size: many; D gene: .; J gene: TRBJ2-3; V gene: TRBV18; CDR3 protein: CASSPWKTDTQYF; CDR3 DNA: TGTGCCAGCTCACCATGGAAGACAGATACGCAGTATTTT
clone size: many; D gene: TRBD1; J gene: TRBJ1-1; V gene: TRBV5-1; CDR3 protein: CASSLGQGATEAFF; CDR3 DNA: TGCGCCAGCAGCTTGGGACAGGGGGCAACTGAAGCTTTCTTT
clone size: .; D gene: .; J gene: TRBJ1-5; V gene: TRBV30; CDR3 protein: CAWSVDLGRQPQHF; CDR3 DNA: TGTGCCTGGAGTGTAGATCTAGGTCGACAGCCCCAGCATTTT
clone size: .; D gene: .; J gene: TRBJ2-7; V gene: TRBV4-2; CDR3 protein: CASSPTDSLYGQYF; CDR3 DNA: TGTGCCAGCAGCCCTACCGACAGCCTCTACGGGCAGTACTTC
clone size: few; D gene: .; J gene: TRBJ1-4; V gene: TRBV30; CDR3 protein: CAWSDIAAEKLFF; CDR3 DNA: TGTGCCTGGAGCGATATCGCGGCGGAAAAACTGTTTTTT
clone size: many; D gene: TRBD1; J gene: TRBJ2-7; V gene: TRBV7-9; CDR3 protein: CASSLVGQRYEQYF; CDR3 DNA: TGTGCCAGCAGCTTAGTGGGACAGAGATACGAGCAGTACTTC
clone size: many; D gene: .; J gene: TRBJ2-7; V gene: TRBV28; CDR3 protein: CASTYLIARGYEQYF; CDR3 DNA: TGTGCCAGCACCTACCTCATTGCCCGGGGCTACGAGCAGTACTTC
clone size: .; D gene: TRBD2; J gene: TRBJ2-3; V gene: TRBV6-4; CDR3 protein: CTSSDGYPSGSYTDTQYF; CDR3 DNA: TGTACCAGCAGTGACGGCTATCCTAGCGGGTCTTACACAGATACGCAGTATTTT
clone size: .; D gene: .; J gene: TRBJ1-1; V gene: TRBV12-2; CDR3 protein: CASRLATGKVPLGTEAFF; CDR3 DNA: TGTGCAAGTCGCTTAGCAACGGGGAAAGTCCCGTTGGGGACTGAAGCTTTCTTT
clone size: .; D gene: .; J gene: TRBJ1-6; V gene: TRBV19; CDR3 protein: CASSIGGPSSPLHF; CDR3 DNA: TGTGCCAGTAGTATAGGGGGCCCTTCTTCACCCCTCCACTTT
clone size: .; D gene: TRBD2; J gene: TRBJ2-2; V gene: TRBV11-2; CDR3 protein: CASSFSGGNTGELFF; CDR3 DNA: TGTGCCAGCAGCTTTAGCGGGGGTAACACCGGGGAGCTGTTTTTT
clone size: .; D gene: .; J gene: TRBJ2-7; V gene: TRBV4-3; CDR3 protein: CASSQDRGGTYAQYF; CDR3 DNA: TGCGCCAGCAGCCAAGATCGTGGAGGCACCTACGCGCAGTACTTC
clone size: .; D gene: .; J gene: TRBJ2-3; V gene: TRBV7-6; CDR3 protein: CASSHRPAEADTQYF; CDR3 DNA: TGTGCCAGCAGCCACCGTCCGGCTGAGGCAGATACGCAGTATTTT
clone size: few; D gene: TRBD2; J gene: TRBJ2-1; V gene: TRBV14; CDR3 protein: CASSRSGGYNEQFF; CDR3 DNA: TGTGCCAGCAGCCGTAGCGGGGGTTACAATGAGCAGTTCTTC
clone size: .; D gene: TRBD1; J gene: TRBJ2-5; V gene: TRBV4-2; CDR3 protein: CASKPLGTGGQPQETQYF; CDR3 DNA: TGTGCCAGCAAACCACTCGGGACAGGGGGGCAGCCCCAAGAGACCCAGTACTTC
clone size: few; D gene: .; J gene: TRBJ1-5; V gene: TRBV5-6; CDR3 protein: CASSLAVEGQPQHF; CDR3 DNA: TGTGCCAGCAGCTTGGCTGTGGAGGGTCAGCCCCAGCATTTT
clone size: few; D gene: .; J gene: TRBJ2-7; V gene: TRBV7-9; CDR3 protein: CASSSTLQDSSYEQYF; CDR3 DNA: TGTGCCAGCAGCTCAACTCTACAGGATAGCTCCTACGAGCAGTACTTC
clone size: .; D gene: .; J gene: TRBJ1-5; V gene: TRBV6-1; CDR3 protein: CASSEAGGDQPQHF; CDR3 DNA: TGTGCCAGCAGTGAAGCCGGGGGGGATCAGCCCCAGCATTTT
clone size: .; D gene: .; J gene: TRBJ1-5; V gene: TRBV15; CDR3 protein: CATSGESTSEGPQHF; CDR3 DNA: TGTGCCACCAGCGGAGAGTCGACGTCCGAGGGGCCCCAGCATTTT